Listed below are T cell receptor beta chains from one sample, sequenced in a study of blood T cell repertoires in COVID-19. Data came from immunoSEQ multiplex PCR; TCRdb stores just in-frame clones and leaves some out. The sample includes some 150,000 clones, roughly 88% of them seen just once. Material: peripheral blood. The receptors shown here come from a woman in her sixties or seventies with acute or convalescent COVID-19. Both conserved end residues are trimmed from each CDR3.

cdr3_aa: ASSWTGTSLPDTQY
v_call: TRBV19

cdr3_aa: ASSVFGVNTEAF
v_call: TRBV9

cdr3_aa: ASSFDRGVTETQY
v_call: TRBV7-2

cdr3_aa: ASSHPGGLPYEQY
v_call: TRBV4-1

cdr3_aa: ASSVEDQLYNSPLH
v_call: TRBV9

cdr3_aa: ASSFGASGYNEQF
v_call: TRBV7-8

cdr3_aa: ASSPRVWTYSGQF
v_call: TRBV7-8

cdr3_aa: ASSLYRGYEQY
v_call: TRBV27

cdr3_aa: AWGRAANEQF
v_call: TRBV30

cdr3_aa: ASAASGYEQY
v_call: TRBV5-1

cdr3_aa: ASSLVWQGNNEQF
v_call: TRBV5-1

cdr3_aa: ASSEQGTTEAF
v_call: TRBV25-1

cdr3_aa: ASSFSSSRNEQY
v_call: TRBV28

cdr3_aa: AISVAPSNQPQH
v_call: TRBV10-3

cdr3_aa: ASSQGRRSPLH
v_call: TRBV3-1/TRBV3-2

cdr3_aa: ASSPTGLAPYEQY
v_call: TRBV7-2

cdr3_aa: ASSYAGARGVKNTEAF
v_call: TRBV6-2/TRBV6-3

cdr3_aa: ASSPISMRGVYT
v_call: TRBV18

cdr3_aa: ASTPQGGHSDEKLF
v_call: TRBV19

cdr3_aa: ASSYTSMNTGELF
v_call: TRBV6-2/TRBV6-3

cdr3_aa: ASSPGTSSYNEQF
v_call: TRBV11-3

cdr3_aa: ASSSGSRRGNEQF
v_call: TRBV28

cdr3_aa: ASSSGQGKMNTEAF
v_call: TRBV6-6

cdr3_aa: ASSYPGGYEQY
v_call: TRBV6-5

cdr3_aa: ASSDLQGILERDTQY
v_call: TRBV2

cdr3_aa: ASSQVHTEAF
v_call: TRBV3-1/TRBV3-2

cdr3_aa: ASSLWTGKNTEAF
v_call: TRBV7-9

cdr3_aa: ASNPGGNYGYT
v_call: TRBV6-5

cdr3_aa: ASKGQGAYEQY
v_call: TRBV12-3/TRBV12-4

cdr3_aa: ASSFVEDSYGYT
v_call: TRBV11-2

cdr3_aa: ASTEVPGQGFGYT
v_call: TRBV6-5

cdr3_aa: ATSRADTRLQETQY
v_call: TRBV15

cdr3_aa: ASSQDRGRLKEPQH
v_call: TRBV7-9

cdr3_aa: ASSQEWRVTGELF
v_call: TRBV4-3

cdr3_aa: ASSLGQGPPRDTQY
v_call: TRBV11-1

cdr3_aa: ASRWGVSNTEAF
v_call: TRBV6-5

cdr3_aa: SVGPTGGGYT
v_call: TRBV29-1

cdr3_aa: ASSYGGGPGANVLT
v_call: TRBV6-5

cdr3_aa: ASSQDSFNSPLH
v_call: TRBV18

cdr3_aa: ASSFYDRDIGELF
v_call: TRBV5-6

cdr3_aa: AWRTPGQGYEQY
v_call: TRBV30

cdr3_aa: ASSYPTSGGAATYNEQF
v_call: TRBV6-2/TRBV6-3

cdr3_aa: ASSKGTGIGATNEKLF
v_call: TRBV21-1

cdr3_aa: SVEEGADGEQY
v_call: TRBV29-1